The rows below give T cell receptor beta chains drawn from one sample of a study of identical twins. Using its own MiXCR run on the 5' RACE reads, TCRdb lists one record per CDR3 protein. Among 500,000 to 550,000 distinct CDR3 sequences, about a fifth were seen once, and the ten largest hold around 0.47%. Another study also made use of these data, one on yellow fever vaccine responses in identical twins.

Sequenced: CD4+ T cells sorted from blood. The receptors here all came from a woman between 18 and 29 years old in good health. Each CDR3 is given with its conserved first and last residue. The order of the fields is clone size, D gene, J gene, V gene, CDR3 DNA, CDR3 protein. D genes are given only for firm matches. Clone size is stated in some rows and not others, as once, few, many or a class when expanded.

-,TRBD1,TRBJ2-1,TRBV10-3,TGTGCCACTCAACCGGGACAGGGTCGCAATGAGCAGTTCTTC,CATQPGQGRNEQFF
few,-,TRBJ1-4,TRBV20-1,TGCAGTGCTAGGAGTCCCAGGGATTCAACTAATGAAAAACTGTTTTTT,CSARSPRDSTNEKLFF
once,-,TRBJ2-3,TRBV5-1,TGCGCCAGCAGCTTGGAGGTCGGCAGGGATACGCAGTATTTT,CASSLEVGRDTQYF
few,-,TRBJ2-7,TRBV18,TGTGCCAGCTCACCACGCCCCCTCGAGCAGTACTTC,CASSPRPLEQYF
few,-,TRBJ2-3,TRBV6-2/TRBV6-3,TGTGCCAGCAGTTACTCGATAGCGGCGGGTAGCACAGATACGCAGTATTTT,CASSYSIAAGSTDTQYF
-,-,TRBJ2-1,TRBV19,TGTGCCAGTAGGACGGACGGGAACAATGAGCAGTTCTTC,CASRTDGNNEQFF
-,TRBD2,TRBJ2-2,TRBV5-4,TGTGCCAGCAGCTCCCTTCCGGGAGGGCCACAGAATAGGAGGACCGGGGAGCTGTTTTTT,CASSSLPGGPQNRRTGELFF
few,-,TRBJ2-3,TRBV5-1,TGCGCCAGCAGCTTAGGACCGACCGGTAGCACAGATACGCAGTATTTT,CASSLGPTGSTDTQYF
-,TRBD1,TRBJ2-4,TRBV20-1,TGCAGTGCTAATAGACAGGGGGCGAACATTCAGTACTTC,CSANRQGANIQYF
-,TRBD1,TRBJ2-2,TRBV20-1,TGCAGTGCCCCTGACAGGGCGTCCGGGGAGCTGTTTTTT,CSAPDRASGELFF
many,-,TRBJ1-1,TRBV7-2,TGTGCCAGCAGCTTAGGAGGGGGTGTAGCTTTCTTT,CASSLGGGVAFF
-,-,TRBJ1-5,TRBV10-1,TGCGCCCTCAGGGCGAGCAATCAGCCCCAGCATTTT,CALRASNQPQHF
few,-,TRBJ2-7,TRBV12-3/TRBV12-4,TGTGCCAGCAGTTTAGCCTCGGACAGTAAGTACGAGCAGTACTTC,CASSLASDSKYEQYF
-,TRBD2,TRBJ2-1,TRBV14,TGTGCCAGCAGCCAAGACGGCCTAGCGGTACGGCAGTTCTTC,CASSQDGLAVRQFF
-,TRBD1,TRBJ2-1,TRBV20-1,TGCAGTGTGCCCAACCACAGGGGGCACTCGAATGAGCAGTTCTTC,CSVPNHRGHSNEQFF